The table lists the clone carrying this TCR beta chain with many counts. The antigen remains undetermined. A single record per CDR3 protein comes from TCRdb applying MiXCR to the RACE reads. The table records about 96,000 distinct CDR3 sequences, approximately 9.3% of them present only once. Regarding time point: patch test 2, 6 weeks after DPC sensitization. As for treatment: therapeutic diphenylcyclopropenone sensitization with weekly scalp DPC. The authors' total RNA extraction used unfractionated whole blood. V shed 6 bases and J shed 5 bases, with 29 bases lying between them. The CDR3 runs to 18 residues. CDR1 MDHEN and CDR2 SYDVKM come from the germline V gene. The entry originates in a study of human T cells and chemical hapten exposure. The study's findings and limits: No shift was seen in TCRs above 1 in 1000 frequency with DPC sensitization. Higher patch test scores went with higher counts of PT1 expanded TCRs.

The TCR comes from a woman aged 35 to 49 with alopecia areata. Some clones in this sample may be carry-over from other donors' samples. Sequenced here: whole blood, sampled in connection with sensitization to the hapten diphenylcyclopropenone (DPC). This rearrangement joins TRBV28 to TRBJ2-7; no firm D call. The CDR3 protein is CASRPLVPLGLDVDEQYF. In DNA form, the CDR3 reads TGTGCCAGCAGACCACTCGTCCCCTTGGGGTTGGATGTTGACGAGCAGTACTTC.